The 19 T cell receptor beta chains below come from one sample, sequenced in a study of blood T cell repertoires in COVID-19. Sequencing was performed with immunoSEQ multiplex PCR; in TCRdb, only in-frame clones are kept and a portion is missing. Found here are 70,000 to 100,000 clones, 89% of them singletons; the top ten hold around 2.9%. The sequencing input was peripheral blood. The receptor source for this set is a man aged 45-60 years with COVID-19, enrolled during active disease.

The V gene is TRBV30, the J gene TRBJ1-2; maybe TRBD1 (6 bases). The CDR3 is 15 residues long. Between the trimmed V and J ends, which lost 2 bases and 4 bases, there was a span of 17 bases. The V gene's germline CDR1 is GTSNPN and CDR2 SVGIG (reference sequence). The CDR3 sequence is CAWSPRTVTIYGYTF. The CDR3 DNA is TGTGCCTGGAGTCCGAGGACAGTTACAATCTATGGCTACACCTTC.

This clone showed up just a few times. The V gene is TRBV5-4, the J gene TRBJ1-6; 7 nucleotides align to TRBD1. V lost 5 bases, J lost 7 bases, and 9 bases stayed unmatched. Germline-derived CDR1 and CDR2 are SGHNT and YYREEE (reference sequence). This CDR3 is 15 amino acids long. CDR3 sequence: CASRPIDRENSPLHF. DNA for the CDR3: TGTGCCAGCAGACCAATCGACAGGGAAAATTCACCCCTCCACTTT.

V gene TRBV6-5 combines with J gene TRBJ2-7; TRBD1 agrees at 10 bases. The CDR3 extends over 15 amino acids. J was trimmed by 6 bases and V by 2 bases; bases with no gene match: 7. Germline V gives CDR1 MNHEY, CDR2 SVGAGI. The CDR3 here is CASSYGGTGVAEQYF. For the CDR3, the DNA is TGTGCCAGCAGTTACGGAGGGACAGGGGTAGCCGAGCAGTACTTC.

A single count supports this clone. The chain links TRBV7-2 to TRBJ1-3; D is unresolved. Looked up from germline, CDR1 is SGHTA and CDR2 is FQGNSA. CDR3 length: 16 residues. The germline V and J ends were trimmed by 0 bases and 0 bases, with 9 bases remaining between them. CDR3 loop: CASSLASTASGNTIYF. CDR3 DNA sequence: TGTGCCAGCAGCTTAGCATCGACTGCCTCTGGAAACACCATATATTTT.

J is TRBJ1-3 and V is TRBV7-9; 8 positions agree with TRBD1. Per the germline V gene, CDR1 is SEHNR and CDR2 is FQNEAQ (reference sequence). The CDR3 has 15 amino acids. J gave up 9 bases and V 4 bases, and 11 bases lay outside the gene matches. The CDR3 region is CASSSEGQEASTIYF. The CDR3 DNA is TGTGCCAGCAGCTCCGAGGGACAGGAGGCCAGCACCATATATTTT.

The chain carries TRBV6-5 and TRBJ1-6; a possible D gene is TRBD1 (5 bases). V shed 5 bases and J shed 7 bases, with 9 bases lying between them. Germline CDR1 and CDR2: MNHEY and SVGAGI. The CDR3 runs to 13 residues. CDR3: CASSQGGNSPLHF. The CDR3 coding sequence is TGTGCCAGCAGTCAGGGAGGGAATTCACCCCTCCACTTT.

The V and J genes are TRBV7-2 and TRBJ1-2; D uncertain. Germline V gives CDR1 SGHTA, CDR2 FQGNSA. The CDR3 runs 13 residues. With 2 bases removed from V and 3 bases from J, the gap between germline ends came to 7 bases. CDR3 nucleotides: TGTGCCAGCAGCTTAAACAGTTACTATGGCTACACCTTC. It encodes CASSLNSYYGYTF. The full variable domain, in which reference TRBV7-2 and TRBJ1-2 provide the parts outside the CDR3, is GAGVSQSPSNKVTEKGKDVELRCDPISGHTALYWYRQSLGQGLEFLIYFQGNSAPDKSGLPSDRFSAERTGGSVSTLTIQRTQQEDSAVYLCASSLNSYYGYTFGSGTRLTVV.

This CDR3 is CASSLRQSEAFF. DNA for the CDR3: TGTGCCAGCAGTTTGCGGCAGTCCGAAGCTTTCTTT. This chain connects TRBV28 to TRBJ1-1; D gene unclear. The length of the CDR3 is 12 residues. Germline V gene lookup returns CDR1 MDHEN and CDR2 SYDVKM. The V end lost 3 bases, the J end lost 8 bases, and 10 bases lay between the germline ends. Based on the CDR3 plus reference TRBV28 and TRBJ1-1, the full variable domain is DVKVTQSSRYLVKRTGEKVFLECVQDMDHENMFWYRQDPGLGLRLIYFSYDVKMKEKGDIPEGYSVSREKKERFSLILESASTNQTSMYLCASSLRQSEAFFGQGTRLTVV.

This clone was found once. The CDR3 DNA follows: TGTGCCAGCAGCAGAGACGGGAAAGATAATTCACCCCTCCACTTT. Encoded protein: CASSRDGKDNSPLHF. V is TRBV6-5 and J is TRBJ1-6; D gene uncertain. The V gene's germline CDR1 is MNHEY and CDR2 SVGAGI. The CDR3 length is 15 residues. Trimming removed 6 bases at V and 5 bases at J, with 14 bases between.

The rearrangement joins TRBV10-3 to TRBJ2-2; 10 bases align to TRBD2. CDR3 length: 16 amino acids. Trimming took 6 bases from V and 5 from J; bases not matched to a gene: 9. CDR1 is ENHRY and CDR2 is SYGVKD in the germline V gene. Written as DNA, the CDR3 is TGTGCCATCAGCGATCCTAGCGGGGGCCTTACCGGGGAGCTGTTTTTT. Amino acids: CAISDPSGGLTGELFF.

V is TRBV10-3 and J is TRBJ2-1, with a tentative D call TRBD2 (5 bases). The CDR3 has 16 residues. The germline V gene encodes CDR1 ENHRY and CDR2 SYGVKD. V shed 2 bases and J shed 0 bases, with 11 bases lying between them. The CDR3 DNA follows: TGTGCCATCAGTGAGCGTGGGAGTAGCTCCTACAATGAGCAGTTCTTC. It encodes CAISERGSSSYNEQFF.

This chain joins TRBV2 and TRBJ1-3; TRBD1 might be the D (5 bases). Trimming stripped 6 bases from V and 0 bases from J, with 12 bases between. Germline V gene data show CDR1 as SNHLY and CDR2 as FYNNEI. The CDR3 totals 15 residues. The CDR3 DNA reads as TGTGCCAGCAGGGCACAGGTGAGCTCTGGAAACACCATATATTTT. Protein product: CASRAQVSSGNTIYF. Full variable domain (outside the CDR3, taken from reference TRBV2 and TRBJ1-3): EPEVTQTPSHQVTQMGQEVILRCVPISNHLYFYWYRQILGQKVEFLVSFYNNEISEKSEIFDDQFSVERPDGSNFTLKIRSTKLEDSAMYFCASRAQVSSGNTIYFGEGSWLTVV.

The gene calls are TRBV19 and TRBJ1-1; D is unclear. Trimming took off 4 bases at V and 10 bases at J, with 16 bases between the two ends. This CDR3 is 13 amino acids long. Germline V gene sequence: CDR1 LNHDA, CDR2 SQIVND (reference sequence). In DNA form, the CDR3 reads TGTGCCAGTAGTACCAGACTTCAGAATGGAGCTTTCTTT. Protein: CASSTRLQNGAFF.

This chain connects TRBV7-8 to TRBJ2-3; tentative D call: TRBD1 (7 bases). V shed 5 bases and J shed 1 base, with 19 bases lying between them. Per the germline V gene, CDR1 is SGHVS and CDR2 is FQNEAQ. The CDR3 totals 17 residues. CDR3 in amino acids: CASSRPTGRMRTDTQYF. CDR3 bases: TGTGCCAGCAGCCGACCGACAGGGAGGATGCGCACAGATACGCAGTATTTT.

The J gene is TRBJ1-1, the V gene TRBV7-9, with D uncertain. Trimming cost V 4 bases and J 11 bases, with 14 bases left between them. The CDR3 runs to 12 residues. Germline V lookup: CDR1 SEHNR, CDR2 FQNEAQ (reference sequence). The CDR3 sequence: CASSSRPGWAFF. The CDR3 DNA reads as TGTGCCAGCAGCTCTCGTCCGGGGTGGGCTTTCTTT.

The CDR3 sequence is CASSANKGFVQPQHF. In nucleotides, the CDR3 is TGTGCCAGCAGTGCGAACAAGGGGTTTGTGCAGCCCCAGCATTTT. The V call is TRBV2, the J call TRBJ1-5; possible D gene TRBD1, 5 bases. V lost 4 bases, J lost 7 bases, and 17 bases lay in between. Looked up from germline, CDR1 is SNHLY and CDR2 is FYNNEI. This CDR3 is 15 amino acids long.

This chain uses TRBV4-3 with TRBJ1-3; no clear D gene. Per the germline V gene, CDR1 is LGHNA and CDR2 is YSLEER. The CDR3 extends over 17 amino acids. V lost 3 bases and J 0 bases, leaving 15 bases between the germline ends. CDR3 amino acids: CASSQTPSQSSGNTIYF. CDR3 sequence (DNA): TGCGCCAGCAGCCAGACACCCTCACAGAGCTCTGGAAACACCATATATTTT.

CDR3 amino acids: CASSQGQGSNEKLFF. The CDR3 DNA reads as TGCGCCAGCAGCCAAGGACAGGGGAGTAATGAAAAACTGTTTTTT. The genes are TRBV4-1 and TRBJ1-4; 8 positions agree with TRBD1. V was pared by 1 base and J by 4 bases, with 2 bases of the junction left unmatched. The CDR3 loop spans 15 amino acids. The germline CDR1 and CDR2 sequences are MGHRA and YSYEKL.

This clone turned up a few times. This rearrangement joins TRBV9 to TRBJ1-2; 7 bases are a match to TRBD1. V gave up 4 bases and J gave up 5 bases; unmatched junction bases: 5. There are 13 residues in the CDR3. Germline-derived CDR1 and CDR2 are SGDLS and YYNGEE. The CDR3 DNA reads as TGTGCCAGCAGCCCGACAGGGCGGTATGGCTACACCTTC. Amino acids: CASSPTGRYGYTF.